The 13 T cell receptor beta chains below come from one sample, sequenced in a study of control samples from healthy donors and cancer patients (dated by TCRdb to the early 2020s). Preparation of the library involved the immunoSEQ multiplex PCR assay. TCRdb carries this immuneACCESS record with in-frame sequences only. Its versions omit some clonotypes, under half of them owing to an unresolved V gene in the studies checked, with the rest unexplained. The sample table holds over 45,000 clones, of which approximately 90% were seen once. Roughly 0.8% of the sample is held by the ten biggest clonotypes. Material for sequencing was PBMCs. Receptors were obtained from a man between 25 and 39 years old with colorectal cancer.

This chain joins TRBV29-1 and TRBJ2-2; perhaps TRBD1 as D (5 bases). CDR3 size: 13 residues. V lost 4 bases to trimming and J lost 0 bases, with 6 bases between them. Germline V gives CDR1 SQVTM, CDR2 ANQGSEA. DNA of the CDR3: TGCAGCGTTGTACAGGCGAACACCGGGGAGCTGTTTTTT. Encoded protein: CSVVQANTGELFF.

The chain is built from TRBV11-3 and TRBJ1-4, with a tentative D call TRBD1 (5 bases). Trimming removed 3 bases at V and 1 base at J, with 15 bases between. Germline-derived CDR1 and CDR2 are SGHNT and YENEEA. The CDR3 sequence is 17 residues long. This chain's CDR3 is CASSFGEIRETNEKLFF. CDR3 sequence (DNA): TGTGCCAGCAGCTTTGGGGAAATCAGGGAAACTAATGAAAAACTGTTTTTT.

The chain carries TRBV10-3 and TRBJ2-6; perhaps TRBD2 as D (5 bases). CDR1 and CDR2 from the germline V gene are ENHRY and SYGVKD. The CDR3 contains 18 residues. V shed 2 bases and J shed 2 bases, with 16 bases lying between them. DNA of the CDR3: TGTGCCATCAGTGAGGTCTTGATTCGGGGTACTGGGGCCAACGTCCTGACTTTC. The encoded protein is CAISEVLIRGTGANVLTF.

This chain links TRBV19 with TRBJ1-6; possibly TRBD1 for D (5 bases). From germline, CDR1 is LNHDA and CDR2 SQIVND (reference sequence). Deletions cut 5 bases from V and 7 bases from J, with 9 bases between. The CDR3 is 13 amino acids. This chain's CDR3 is CASSLTVNSPLHF. The CDR3, as DNA: TGTGCCAGTAGTCTGACAGTCAATTCACCCCTCCACTTT. Together with reference TRBV19 and TRBJ1-6, the CDR3 gives the full variable domain: DGGITQSPKYLFRKEGQNVTLSCEQNLNHDAMYWYRQDPGQGLRLIYYSQIVNDFQKGDIAEGYSVSREKKESFPLTVTSAQKNPTAFYLCASSLTVNSPLHFGNGTRLTVT.

The chain carries TRBV6-5 and TRBJ1-4; TRBD1 agrees at 7 bases. V trimming: 6 bases; J trimming: 5 bases; junction bases outside the gene matches: 9. The CDR3 is made up of 15 amino acids. In germline, CDR1 is MNHEY, CDR2 SVGAGI. The CDR3 protein is CASRPRDSLNEKLFF. CDR3 nucleotide sequence: TGTGCCAGCAGACCCCGGGACAGCCTCAATGAAAAACTGTTTTTT.

The chain joins TRBV27 to TRBJ2-7; TRBD1 or TRBD2 may be the D gene (6 bases each). This CDR3 comprises 14 residues. Germline-derived CDR1 and CDR2 are MNHEY and SMNVEV (reference sequence). The V end was cut by 11 bases, the J end by 3 bases, with 20 bases between. Written as DNA, the CDR3 is TGTGCCGTGAGGGGGGAACCGGTCGACTACGAGCAGTACTTC. This sequence encodes CAVRGEPVDYEQYF.

The J gene is TRBJ2-1, the V gene TRBV2; D perhaps matches TRBD1 (6 bases). Germline V gene sequence: CDR1 SNHLY, CDR2 FYNNEI. This CDR3 is built from 15 residues. Deletions cut 3 bases from V and 3 bases from J, with 12 bases between. The CDR3 is CASSDGDINYNEQFF. The CDR3 nucleotides are TGTGCCAGCAGTGACGGGGACATTAACTACAATGAGCAGTTCTTC.

The V gene is TRBV7-7, the J gene TRBJ2-1, with D perhaps matching TRBD1 (5 bases). Trimming shortened V by 7 bases and J by 7 bases, and 17 bases separated the two germline ends. The CDR3 is 14 residues long. Germline CDR1 reads SSHAT; CDR2 reads FNYEAQ (reference sequence). The chain's CDR3 is CASTKGPQANEQFF. CDR3 in DNA: TGTGCCAGCACCAAGGGGCCCCAAGCAAATGAGCAGTTCTTC. The whole variable domain, filled in from reference TRBV7-7 and TRBJ2-1, reads GAGVSQSPRYKVTKRGQDVTLRCDPISSHATLYWYQQALGQGPEFLTYFNYEAQPDKSGLPSDRFSAERPEGSISTLTIQRTEQRDSAMYRCASTKGPQANEQFFGPGTRLTVL.

The chain is built from TRBV7-9 and TRBJ2-2; D might be TRBD2 (5 bases). V was cut by 2 bases and J by 3 bases, with 10 bases left in between. CDR1 is SEHNR and CDR2 is FQNEAQ in the germline V gene (reference sequence). The CDR3 totals 15 residues. DNA for the CDR3: TGTGCCAGCAGCTTACGGGAAATCTACACCGGGGAGCTGTTTTTT. Protein product: CASSLREIYTGELFF.

The rearrangement joins TRBV11-2 to TRBJ2-2; 8 nucleotides align to TRBD2. Germline CDR1 and CDR2: SGHAT and FQNNGV. V was clipped by 5 bases and J by 0 bases; unmatched bases: 5. The CDR3 is 16 residues long. The CDR3 region is CASSHLAGTNTGELFF. The CDR3, as DNA: TGTGCCAGCAGCCACCTAGCGGGTACGAACACCGGGGAGCTGTTTTTT.

The CDR3 loop reads CASSLEAGNTGELFF. CDR3 nucleotides: TGTGCCAGCAGCTTGGAAGCAGGGAACACCGGGGAGCTGTTTTTT. V gene TRBV5-4 combines with J gene TRBJ2-2; D gene unclear. Germline V gene data show CDR1 as SGHNT and CDR2 as YYREEE (reference sequence). The CDR3 runs to 15 residues. Trimming took 0 bases from V and 1 from J, leaving 7 bases between them. Full variable domain (outside the CDR3, taken from reference TRBV5-4 and TRBJ2-2): ETGVTQSPTHLIKTRGQQVTLRCSSQSGHNTVSWYQQALGQGPQFIFQYYREEENGRGNFPPRFSGLQFPNYSSELNVNALELDDSALYLCASSLEAGNTGELFFGEGSRLTVL.

The chain uses TRBV7-2 and TRBJ2-7; perhaps TRBD1 as D (6 bases). The CDR3 loop spans 15 amino acids. Looked up from germline, CDR1 is SGHTA and CDR2 is FQGNSA. Trimming took off 5 bases at V and 0 bases at J, with 14 bases between the two ends. This CDR3 reads CASSLRGGYSYEQYF. In nucleotides, the CDR3 is TGTGCCAGCAGCCTACGAGGGGGTTACTCCTACGAGCAGTACTTC.

The chain employs TRBV27 and TRBJ2-3; 7 bases agree with TRBD1. The V and J ends lost 6 bases and 1 base, in that order; junction bases with no gene match: 10. Looked up from germline, CDR1 is MNHEY and CDR2 is SMNVEV (reference sequence). The CDR3 consists of 16 residues. CDR3 in DNA: TGTGCCAGCAGCCTCGACAGGGCAGGGGGCACAGATACGCAGTATTTT. Its translation is CASSLDRAGGTDTQYF.